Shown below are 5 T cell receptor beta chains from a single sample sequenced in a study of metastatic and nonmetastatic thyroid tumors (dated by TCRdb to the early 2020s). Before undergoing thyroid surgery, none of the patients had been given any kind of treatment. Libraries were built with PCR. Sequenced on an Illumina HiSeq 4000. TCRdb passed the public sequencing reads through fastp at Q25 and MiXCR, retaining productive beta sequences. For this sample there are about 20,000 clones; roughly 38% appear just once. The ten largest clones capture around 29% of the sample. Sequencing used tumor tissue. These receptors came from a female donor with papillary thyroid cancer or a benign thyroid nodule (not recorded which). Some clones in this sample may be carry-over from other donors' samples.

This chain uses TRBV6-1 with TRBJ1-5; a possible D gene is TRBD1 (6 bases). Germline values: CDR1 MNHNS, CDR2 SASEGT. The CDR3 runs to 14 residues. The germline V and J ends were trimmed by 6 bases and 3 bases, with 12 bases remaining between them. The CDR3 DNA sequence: TGTGCCAGCAGCGAGAACAGGGTCAATCAGCCCCAGCATTTT. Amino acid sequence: CASSENRVNQPQHF.

This CDR3 reads CASSPLTGELFF. The CDR3, as DNA: TGCGCCAGCAGCCCACTCACCGGGGAGCTGTTTTTT. This chain links TRBV4-1 with TRBJ2-2; unclear D gene. The V gene lost 4 bases and the J gene lost 4 bases, with 4 bases spanning the gap. Germline assignment: CDR1 MGHRA and CDR2 YSYEKL. The CDR3 extends over 12 amino acids.

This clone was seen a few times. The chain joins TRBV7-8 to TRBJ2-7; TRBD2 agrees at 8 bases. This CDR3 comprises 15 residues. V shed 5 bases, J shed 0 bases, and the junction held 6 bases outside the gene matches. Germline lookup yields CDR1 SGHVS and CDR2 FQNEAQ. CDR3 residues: CASSAMAGGSYEQYF. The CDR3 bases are TGTGCCAGCAGCGCGATGGCGGGAGGCTCCTACGAGCAGTACTTC.

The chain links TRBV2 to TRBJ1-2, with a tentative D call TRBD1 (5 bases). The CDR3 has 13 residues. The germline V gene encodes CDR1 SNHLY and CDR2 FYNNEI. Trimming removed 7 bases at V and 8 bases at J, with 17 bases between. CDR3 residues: CASTWDLSKGYTF. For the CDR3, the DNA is TGTGCCAGCACCTGGGACCTATCTAAAGGCTACACCTTC.

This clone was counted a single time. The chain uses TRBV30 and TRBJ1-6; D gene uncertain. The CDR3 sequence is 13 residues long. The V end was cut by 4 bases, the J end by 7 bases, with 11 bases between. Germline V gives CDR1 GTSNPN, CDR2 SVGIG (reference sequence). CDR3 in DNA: TGTGCCTGGAACGGAGGGAGGAATTCACCCCTCCACTTT. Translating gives CAWNGGRNSPLHF. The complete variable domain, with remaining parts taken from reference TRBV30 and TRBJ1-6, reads SQTIHQWPATLVQPVGSPLSLECTVEGTSNPNLYWYRQAAGRGLQLLFYSVGIGQISSEVPQNLSASRPQDRQFILSSKKLLLSDSGFYLCAWNGGRNSPLHFGNGTRLTVT.